These 6 T cell receptor beta chains share one sample of origin, sequenced in a study of blood T cell repertoires in COVID-19. Profiling relied on immunoSEQ multiplex PCR, and the TCRdb table lists in-frame clones only, not all of them. Here the sample spans 170,000 or so clones, around nine tenths being singletons. Input material: peripheral blood. These receptors all stem from a woman aged 18-29 years who had recovered from COVID-19.

Details on this clone: Additional DNA sequences in this sample encode the identical CDR3. The chain recombines TRBV4-3 with TRBJ1-3; 7 bases fit TRBD1. CDR1 and CDR2 (germline): LGHNA, YSLEER. V was pared by 1 base and J by 2 bases, with 2 bases of the junction left unmatched. This CDR3 has 15 amino acids. The DNA for the CDR3 is TGCGCCAGCAGCCAAGGGACAGGACCTGGAAACACCATATATTTT. Its protein product is CASSQGTGPGNTIYF.

V gene TRBV10-3 combines with J gene TRBJ1-5, with D tentatively TRBD1 (5 bases). The CDR3 is 15 amino acids. Germline V gene lookup returns CDR1 ENHRY and CDR2 SYGVKD. Trimming shortened V by 2 bases and J by 1 base, and 9 bases separated the two germline ends. CDR3 protein: CAISESGGSNQPQHF. Written as DNA, the CDR3 is TGTGCCATCAGTGAGAGCGGGGGAAGCAATCAGCCCCAGCATTTT.

This chain connects TRBV11-3 to TRBJ2-3, with TRBD1 matching over 9 bases. The germline V gene has CDR1 SGHNT and CDR2 YENEEA. The CDR3 is 20 amino acids. The V and J ends lost 0 bases and 2 bases, in that order; junction bases with no gene match: 15. This chain's CDR3 is CASSLEGTGRMEEDTDTQYF. The CDR3 nucleotides read TGTGCCAGCAGCTTAGAAGGGACAGGGAGGATGGAGGAGGACACAGATACGCAGTATTTT. The complete variable domain, with remaining parts taken from reference TRBV11-3 and TRBJ2-3, reads EAGVVQSPRYKIIEKKQPVAFWCNPISGHNTLYWYLQNLGQGPELLIRYENEEAVDDSQLPKDRFSAERLKGVDSTLKIQPAELGDSAVYLCASSLEGTGRMEEDTDTQYFGPGTRLTVL.

V is TRBV7-3 and J is TRBJ2-2; 7 bases are shared with TRBD2. This CDR3 region has 15 residues. CDR1 SGHTA and CDR2 FQGTGA come from the germline V gene. V dropped 5 bases and J dropped 0; count of bases not matched to a gene: 3. The CDR3 DNA follows: TGTGCCAGCAGCGGTCGGGGGGCGAACACCGGGGAGCTGTTTTTT. Translation gives CASSGRGANTGELFF.

The V gene is TRBV7-8, the J gene TRBJ2-3, with 9 bases fitting TRBD2. Germline values: CDR1 SGHVS, CDR2 FQNEAQ. The CDR3 consists of 16 residues. Unmatched junction bases numbered 5, after V lost 1 base and J lost 3 bases. CDR3 region: CASSLEASGVTDTQYF. The DNA for the CDR3 is TGTGCCAGCAGCTTAGAGGCTAGCGGGGTAACAGATACGCAGTATTTT.

There are a few counts of this clone. The chain couples TRBV5-1 to TRBJ1-6, with D perhaps matching TRBD1 (5 bases). Trimming cost V 3 bases and J 9 bases, with 19 bases left between them. The germline CDR1 and CDR2 sequences are SGHRS and YFSETQ. This CDR3 has 16 amino acids. The DNA of the CDR3 is TGCGCCAGCAGCTCGGGGGGAGGGACCGCTGGTTCACCCCTCCACTTT. Its protein product is CASSSGGGTAGSPLHF.